This passage covers 6 T cell receptor beta chains from one sample sequenced in a study of cytomegalovirus exposure and HLA in healthy donors (dated by TCRdb to about 2017). The library came from the immunoSEQ multiplex PCR assay. The multiplex PCR relied on a mix of 60 forward primers for TCR Vbeta segments and 13 reverse primers for TCR Jbeta segments. The source is immuneACCESS, and TCRdb retained only in-frame sequences with V and J called. Part of the clones is not carried over; for the studies checked, unresolved V genes explain less than half of this, and the remainder is unexplained. Counted in this sample were 150,000 to 200,000 clones; around three quarters of them appeared once. The ten largest clones take up approximately 2.4% of the sample. Sequencing input: PBMCs. These receptors were taken from a woman aged 50 to 65 in good health and CMV-seronegative.

About this clone itself: Germline and junction disagree at one end, which may indicate a read error. This sequence joins TRBV4-3 and TRBJ2-1, with D perhaps matching TRBD2 (6 bases). The CDR3 spans 18 residues. CDR1 and CDR2 from the germline V gene are LGHNA and YSLEER. This CDR3 is CASSQDFGLATLHNGQFF. DNA for the CDR3: TGCGCCAGCAGCCAAGATTTCGGGCTAGCGACCCTCCACAATGGGCAGTTCTTC.

J is TRBJ1-4 and V is TRBV30; TRBD1 matches at 9 bases. The V and J ends lost 7 bases and 7 bases, in that order; junction bases with no gene match: 7. CDR1 and CDR2 from the germline V gene are GTSNPN and SVGIG (reference sequence). The length of the CDR3 is 13 residues. CDR3 residues: CASSGQGGEKLFF. The CDR3 bases are TGTGCCTCTTCGGGACAGGGTGGTGAAAAACTGTTTTTT.

The V and J genes are TRBV27 and TRBJ2-3, with no clear D. V dropped 3 bases and J dropped 2 bases, with 6 bases sitting between them. Germline CDR1 MNHEY, CDR2 SMNVEV (reference sequence). The CDR3 runs to 13 residues. The CDR3 loop is CASSFPNTDTQYF. DNA of the CDR3: TGTGCCAGCAGTTTCCCCAACACAGATACGCAGTATTTT.

V gene TRBV27 combines with J gene TRBJ2-7; D unclear. This CDR3 region has 14 residues. With 3 bases removed from V and 4 bases from J, the gap between germline ends came to 13 bases. Germline-derived CDR1 and CDR2 are MNHEY and SMNVEV (reference sequence). CDR3 amino acids: CASSFTSTTYEQYF. CDR3 DNA: TGTGCCAGCAGTTTCACTTCTACGACTTACGAGCAGTACTTC.

The sample holds a few counts of this clone. The chain has TRBV5-1 and TRBJ1-3, with 7 bases aligning to TRBD1. This CDR3 has 17 residues. Germline V gene lookup returns CDR1 SGHRS and CDR2 YFSETQ. The ends lost 5 bases at V and 4 bases at J; junction bases unmatched: 15. CDR3 sequence reads: CASSPIRTGGTGNTIYF. The CDR3 bases are TGCGCCAGCAGTCCTATTCGGACAGGCGGGACGGGAAACACCATATATTTT.

This sequence joins TRBV11-2 and TRBJ2-7; 9 nucleotides line up with TRBD1. Trimming at V came to 1 base and at J to 6 bases, leaving 10 bases not matched to a gene. CDR3 length equals 16 residues. Germline V gives CDR1 SGHAT, CDR2 FQNNGV. CDR3 region: CASSLGTGTGISEQYF. Here the CDR3 DNA reads TGTGCCAGCAGCTTAGGTACCGGGACAGGGATCTCCGAGCAGTACTTC.